This paragraph reports one TCR beta chain. Its antigen remains unknown. This entry comes from a study of Ad26.COV2.S vaccination and SARS-CoV-2 variants. Study-level background: COV1001, an Ad26.COV2.S trial, supplied this vaccine-arm donor. Each vaccinee took Ad26.COV2.S intramuscularly, once or twice 56 days apart. Study results and caveats: Researchers cautioned that TCR breadth and depth analyses may have underestimated total T cell responses.

Germline V lookup: CDR1 MNHEY, CDR2 SMNVEV (reference sequence). The V gene end was trimmed by 5 bases and the J gene end by 3 bases; junction bases not matched to a gene: 6. The CDR3 extends over 15 amino acids. Sequenced by immunoSEQ multiplex PCR; TCRdb stores in-frame clones only, minus some. The repertoire holds around 320,000 clones, over 75% seen once, with around 3.6% in the top ten. Treatment noted: some 20 received Ad26.COV2.S at low or high dose, single or two shots; several received placebo; per-sample allocation not given. It was on day 63 after the first vaccine or placebo injection that samples were taken.

The receptor comes from a person aged 18-65 years who received the Ad26.COV2.S COVID-19 vaccine or a placebo. This chain joins TRBV27 and TRBJ2-7; TRBD1 matches at 11 bases. The material was peripheral blood, obtained in a trial of Ad26.COV2.S vaccine versus placebo. CDR3 in amino acids: CASSPGTGGSYEQYF. The DNA for the CDR3 is TGTGCCAGCAGTCCCGGGACAGGGGGAAGCTACGAGCAGTACTTC.